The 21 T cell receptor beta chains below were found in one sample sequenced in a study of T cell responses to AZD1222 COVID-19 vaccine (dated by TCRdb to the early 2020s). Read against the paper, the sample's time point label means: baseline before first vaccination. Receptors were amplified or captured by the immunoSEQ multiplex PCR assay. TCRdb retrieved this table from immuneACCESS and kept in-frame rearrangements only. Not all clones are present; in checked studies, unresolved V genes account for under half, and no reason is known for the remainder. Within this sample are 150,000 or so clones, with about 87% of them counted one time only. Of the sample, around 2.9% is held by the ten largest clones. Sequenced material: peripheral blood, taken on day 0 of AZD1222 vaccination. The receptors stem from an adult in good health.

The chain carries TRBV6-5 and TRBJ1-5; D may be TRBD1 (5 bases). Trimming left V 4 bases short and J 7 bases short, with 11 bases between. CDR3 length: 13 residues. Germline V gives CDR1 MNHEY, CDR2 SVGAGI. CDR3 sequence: CASSSQGGQPQHF. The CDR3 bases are TGTGCCAGCAGTTCTCAGGGTGGCCAGCCCCAGCATTTT.

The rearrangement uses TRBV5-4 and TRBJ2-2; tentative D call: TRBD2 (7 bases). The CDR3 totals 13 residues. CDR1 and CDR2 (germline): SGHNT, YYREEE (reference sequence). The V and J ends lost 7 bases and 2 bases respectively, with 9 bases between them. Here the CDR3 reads CASGGANTGELFF. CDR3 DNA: TGTGCCAGCGGGGGGGCAAACACCGGGGAGCTGTTTTTT. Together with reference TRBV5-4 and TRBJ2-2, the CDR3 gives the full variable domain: ETGVTQSPTHLIKTRGQQVTLRCSSQSGHNTVSWYQQALGQGPQFIFQYYREEENGRGNFPPRFSGLQFPNYSSELNVNALELDDSALYLCASGGANTGELFFGEGSRLTVL.

The CDR3 bases are TGTGCCAGCAGCCCCCGGGGGGGCCTCTCCTACGAGCAGTACTTC. Amino acid sequence: CASSPRGGLSYEQYF. The V and J genes are TRBV11-2 and TRBJ2-7, with 8 bases identical to TRBD2. The CDR3 sequence is 15 residues long. The junction had 6 bases not matched to a gene; V was cut back by 5 bases and J by 0 bases. Per the germline V gene, CDR1 is SGHAT and CDR2 is FQNNGV. Complete variable domain (other parts from reference TRBV11-2 and TRBJ2-7): EAGVAQSPRYKIIEKRQSVAFWCNPISGHATLYWYQQILGQGPKLLIQFQNNGVVDDSQLPKDRFSAERLKGVDSTLKIQPAKLEDSAVYLCASSPRGGLSYEQYFGPGTRLTVT.

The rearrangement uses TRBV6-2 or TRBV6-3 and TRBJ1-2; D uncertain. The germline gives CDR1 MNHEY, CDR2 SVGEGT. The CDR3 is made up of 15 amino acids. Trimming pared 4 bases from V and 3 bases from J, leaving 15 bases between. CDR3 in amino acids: CASSSPTVIDYGYTF. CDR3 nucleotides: TGTGCCAGCAGTTCTCCGACGGTCATTGACTATGGCTACACCTTC.

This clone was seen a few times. CDR3 bases: TGCGCCAGCAGCTTGACAGGCACCGGGGAGCTGTTTTTT. This codes for CASSLTGTGELFF. The genes are TRBV5-1 and TRBJ2-2, with D maybe TRBD1 (5 bases). Per the germline V gene, CDR1 is SGHRS and CDR2 is YFSETQ. Trimming shortened V by 1 base and J by 4 bases, and 5 bases separated the two germline ends. This CDR3 spans 13 amino acids.

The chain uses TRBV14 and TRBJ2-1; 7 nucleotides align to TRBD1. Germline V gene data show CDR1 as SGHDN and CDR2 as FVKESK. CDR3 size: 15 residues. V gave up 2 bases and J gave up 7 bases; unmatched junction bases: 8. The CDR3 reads CASSQPGQRFNEQFF. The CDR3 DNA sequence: TGTGCCAGCAGCCAACCGGGACAGAGATTTAATGAGCAGTTCTTC.

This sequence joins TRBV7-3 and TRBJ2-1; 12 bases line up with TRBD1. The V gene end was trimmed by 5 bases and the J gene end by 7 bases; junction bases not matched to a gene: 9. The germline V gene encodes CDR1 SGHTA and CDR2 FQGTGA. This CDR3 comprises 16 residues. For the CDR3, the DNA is TGTGCCAGCAGCCTCGGGACAGGGGGCGCAGGGAATGAGCAGTTCTTC. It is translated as CASSLGTGGAGNEQFF.

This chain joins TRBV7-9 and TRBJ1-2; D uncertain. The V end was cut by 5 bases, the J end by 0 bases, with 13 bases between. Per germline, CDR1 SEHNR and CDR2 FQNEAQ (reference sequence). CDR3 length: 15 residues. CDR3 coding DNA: TGTGCCAGCAGCGTAGGCAGAAACCCTAACTATGGCTACACCTTC. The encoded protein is CASSVGRNPNYGYTF.

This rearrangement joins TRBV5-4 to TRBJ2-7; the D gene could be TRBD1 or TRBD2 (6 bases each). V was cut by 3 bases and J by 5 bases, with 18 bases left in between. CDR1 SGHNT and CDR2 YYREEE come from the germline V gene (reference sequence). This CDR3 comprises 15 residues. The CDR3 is CASSSKQGSGDEQYF. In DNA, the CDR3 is TGTGCCAGCAGCTCGAAGCAGGGGTCGGGGGACGAGCAGTACTTC.

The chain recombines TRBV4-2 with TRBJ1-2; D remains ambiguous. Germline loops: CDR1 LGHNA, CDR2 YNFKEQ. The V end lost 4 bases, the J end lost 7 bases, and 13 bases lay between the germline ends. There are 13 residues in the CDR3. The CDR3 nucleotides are TGTGCCAGCAGCCCAGAGTGGGAGGTTGGCTACACCTTC. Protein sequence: CASSPEWEVGYTF.

The CDR3 loop is CASSRGQVGVGYTF. The CDR3 nucleotides are TGTGCCAGCAGCCGGGGACAGGTGGGCGTCGGCTACACCTTC. The chain joins TRBV6-5 to TRBJ1-2; 8 bases line up with TRBD1. CDR1 and CDR2 from the germline V gene are MNHEY and SVGAGI. This CDR3 is built from 14 residues. The V segment lost 6 bases and the J segment 8 bases; nucleotides outside the gene matches: 11.

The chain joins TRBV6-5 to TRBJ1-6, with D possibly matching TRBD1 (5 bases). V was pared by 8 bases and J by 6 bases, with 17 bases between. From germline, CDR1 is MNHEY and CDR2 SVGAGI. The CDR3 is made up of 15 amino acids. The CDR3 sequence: CASVLSGGANSPLHF. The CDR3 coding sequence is TGTGCCAGCGTATTATCGGGCGGGGCTAATTCACCCCTCCACTTT.

Here the CDR3 DNA reads TGTGCCAGCTCACGGGTCAAGTCCTACGAGCAGTACTTC. It translates to CASSRVKSYEQYF. This rearrangement joins TRBV18 to TRBJ2-7; D not certain. CDR1 and CDR2 (germline): KGHSH, LQKENI. The CDR3 runs to 13 residues. V gave up 4 bases and J gave up 1 base, with 8 bases separating them.

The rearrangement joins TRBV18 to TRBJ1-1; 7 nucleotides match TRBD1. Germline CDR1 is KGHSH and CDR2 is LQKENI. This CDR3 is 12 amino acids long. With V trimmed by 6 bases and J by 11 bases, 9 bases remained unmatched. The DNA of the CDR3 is TGTGCCAGCTCCCAAGACAGGGCTGGGGCTTTCTTT. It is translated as CASSQDRAGAFF.

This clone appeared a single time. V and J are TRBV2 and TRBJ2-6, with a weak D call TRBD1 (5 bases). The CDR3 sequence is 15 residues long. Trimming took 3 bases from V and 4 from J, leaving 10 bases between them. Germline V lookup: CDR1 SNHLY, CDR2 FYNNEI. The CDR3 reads CASSEQGTGANVLTF. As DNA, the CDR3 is TGTGCCAGCAGTGAGCAGGGAACGGGGGCCAACGTCCTGACTTTC.

The DNA for the CDR3 is TGTGCCAGCAGCCCCACGGTGGGAACCTACGAGCAGTACTTC. It codes for CASSPTVGTYEQYF. The chain is built from TRBV7-2 and TRBJ2-7, with D unclear. This CDR3 spans 14 amino acids. Germline V CDR1 and CDR2: SGHTA, FQGNSA. Trimming shortened V by 5 bases and J by 2 bases, and 13 bases separated the two germline ends.

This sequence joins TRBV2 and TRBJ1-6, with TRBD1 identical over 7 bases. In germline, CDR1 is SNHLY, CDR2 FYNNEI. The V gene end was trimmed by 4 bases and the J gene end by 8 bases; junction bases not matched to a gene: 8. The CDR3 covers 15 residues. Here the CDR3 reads CASSGVEGGDSPLHF. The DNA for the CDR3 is TGTGCCAGCAGTGGGGTGGAAGGGGGCGATTCACCCCTCCACTTT.

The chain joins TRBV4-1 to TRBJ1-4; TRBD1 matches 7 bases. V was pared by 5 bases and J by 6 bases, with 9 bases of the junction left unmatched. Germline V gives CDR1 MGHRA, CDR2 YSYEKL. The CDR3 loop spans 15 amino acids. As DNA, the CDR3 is TGCGCCAGCAGCACCAAATGGGACAGAGATGAAAAACTGTTTTTT. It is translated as CASSTKWDRDEKLFF.

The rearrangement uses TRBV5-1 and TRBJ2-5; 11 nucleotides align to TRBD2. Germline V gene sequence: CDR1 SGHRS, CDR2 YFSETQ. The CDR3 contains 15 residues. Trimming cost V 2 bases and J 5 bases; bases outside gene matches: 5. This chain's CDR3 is CASSFSGGAGETQYF. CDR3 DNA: TGCGCCAGCAGCTTTAGCGGGGGGGCCGGGGAGACCCAGTACTTC.

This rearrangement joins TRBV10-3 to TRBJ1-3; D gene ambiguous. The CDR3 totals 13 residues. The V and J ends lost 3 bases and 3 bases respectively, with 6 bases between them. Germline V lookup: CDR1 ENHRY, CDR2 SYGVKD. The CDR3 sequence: CAISDGLGNTIYF. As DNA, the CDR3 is TGTGCCATCAGTGACGGACTTGGAAACACCATATATTTT.

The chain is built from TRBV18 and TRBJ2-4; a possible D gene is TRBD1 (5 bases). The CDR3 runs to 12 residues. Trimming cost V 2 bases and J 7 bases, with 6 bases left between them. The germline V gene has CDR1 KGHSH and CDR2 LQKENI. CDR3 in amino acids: CASSPGANIQYF. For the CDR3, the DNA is TGTGCCAGCTCACCAGGGGCCAACATTCAGTACTTC.